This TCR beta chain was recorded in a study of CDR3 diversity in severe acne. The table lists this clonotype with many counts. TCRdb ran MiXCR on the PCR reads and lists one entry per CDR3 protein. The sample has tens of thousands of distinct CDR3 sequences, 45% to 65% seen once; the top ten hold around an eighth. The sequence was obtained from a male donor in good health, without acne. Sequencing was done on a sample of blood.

The CDR3, as DNA: TGTGCCAGCAGTACGGACAGGGGAGGAGAGACCCAGTACTTC. This codes for CASSTDRGGETQYF. The chain joins TRBV6-5 to TRBJ2-5; TRBD1 matches 9 bases. CDR3 length: 14 residues. The germline CDR1 and CDR2 sequences are MNHEY and SVGAGI. The trim removed 5 bases at V and 4 bases at J, leaving 5 bases unmatched.